The T cell receptor (beta chain) under discussion was sequenced for a study of blood T cell repertoires in COVID-19. At the level of the study: Donors in the United States, Italy and Spain gave samples during acute or convalescent COVID-19. In each case, the material was cDNA or gDNA derived from T cells, B-cell-depleted T cells, or PBMCs.

Recovered status in Cohort 3 required two negative PCRs, clearance, or symptom resolution. CDR1 is MNHEY and CDR2 is SVGAGI in the germline V gene. The CDR3 has 15 residues. The V and J ends lost 6 bases and 7 bases respectively, with 16 bases between them. Per the authors' pipeline: Reference gene primer amplification in the assay estimated nucleated cell counts. Libraries were prepared by immunoSEQ multiplex PCR; TCRdb keeps only in-frame clonotypes and omits some of them. V and J calls and clone size come straight from that table; D and trimming were deduced from the DNA. The table lists some 350,000 clones, roughly 90% of them singletons, with about 3% in the top ten.

The sequence was collected from a woman aged 25 to 39 who had recovered from COVID-19. Source material: PBMCs or T cells enriched from blood (not recorded which). V and J are TRBV6-5 and TRBJ1-6; TRBD1 might be the D (6 bases). This CDR3 is CASRLQGPRNSPLHF. The CDR3 coding sequence is TGTGCCAGCAGGTTACAGGGTCCTAGGAATTCACCCCTCCACTTT.